These 32 T cell receptor beta chains originate from one sample sequenced in a study of blood T cells in healthy people across ages. For the second PCR, which ran for about 6 to 11 cycles, a sample-barcoded 5' primer and a J-beta primer mix were used. TCRdb reprocessed the 5' RACE reads via MiXCR and lists one record per CDR3 protein. The sample has about 600,000 distinct CDR3 sequences; roughly 43% are singletons. Sequencing was done on a sample of blood. Receptors were obtained from an elderly man in good health.

V gene TRBV20-1 combines with J gene TRBJ2-7; 10 bases agree with TRBD2. The CDR3 extends over 15 amino acids. Germline V gene sequence: CDR1 DFQATT, CDR2 SNEGSKA (reference sequence). V lost 8 bases and J lost 7; bases outside the gene matches: 17. In DNA, the CDR3 is TGCAGTTGCCTTGTGGCTAGCGGGAGCTACAATGAGCAGTACTTC. Protein sequence: CSCLVASGSYNEQYF.

The chain carries TRBV7-2 and TRBJ2-1; possible D gene TRBD2, 5 bases. V lost 1 base to trimming and J lost 2 bases, with 9 bases between them. CDR1 and CDR2 (germline): SGHTA, FQGNSA. This CDR3 is built from 15 residues. Here the CDR3 reads CASSLVGAAYNEQFF. The CDR3 nucleotides are TGTGCCAGCAGCTTAGTTGGAGCGGCCTACAATGAGCAGTTCTTC.

This chain connects TRBV7-2 to TRBJ2-5, with a weak D call TRBD1 (5 bases). The CDR3 consists of 14 residues. The V gene lost 4 bases and the J gene lost 5 bases, with 14 bases spanning the gap. Germline-derived CDR1 and CDR2 are SGHTA and FQGNSA. CDR3 coding DNA: TGTGCCAGCAGCTCAAGACAGCAAGCGGAGACCCAGTACTTC. This codes for CASSSRQQAETQYF.

The chain combines TRBV4-3 with TRBJ1-6, with a possible D match to TRBD1 (5 bases). V shed 1 base and J shed 9 bases, with 13 bases lying between them. Germline CDR1 reads LGHNA; CDR2 reads YSLEER. This CDR3 spans 15 amino acids. In DNA form, the CDR3 reads TGCGCCAGCAGCCAAGTCTTGGCAGGGCGTTCACCCCTCCACTTT. This translates into CASSQVLAGRSPLHF.

This clonotype occurred a few times. The chain is built from TRBV6-1 and TRBJ1-6; 9 nucleotides align to TRBD1. The CDR3 runs 15 residues. Looked up from germline, CDR1 is MNHNS and CDR2 is SASEGT. Unmatched junction bases numbered 5, after V lost 4 bases and J lost 7 bases. The CDR3 DNA reads as TGTGCCAGCAGTGCGGACAGGGGAGGGAATTCACCCCTCCACTTT. Residues: CASSADRGGNSPLHF.

The gene calls are TRBV11-2 and TRBJ2-1; 9 bases are shared with TRBD1. CDR1 and CDR2 from the germline V gene are SGHAT and FQNNGV. Losses at the gene ends were 1 base for V and 5 bases for J; bases not matched to a gene: 9. This CDR3 has 17 residues. For the CDR3, the DNA is TGTGCCAGCAGCTTAGCCTCCACAGGGGGCACCCACAATGAGCAGTTCTTC. Amino acid sequence: CASSLASTGGTHNEQFF.

V gene TRBV20-1 combines with J gene TRBJ2-7; no clear D gene. Trimming left V 3 bases short and J 0 bases short, with 12 bases between. CDR3 length: 14 amino acids. Germline values: CDR1 DFQATT, CDR2 SNEGSKA (reference sequence). Here the CDR3 reads CSARSPRDSYEQYF. CDR3 DNA sequence: TGCAGTGCTAGGAGCCCTAGGGACTCCTACGAGCAGTACTTC.

In this sample, this clonotype turned up once. The V call is TRBV20-1, the J call TRBJ2-7; TRBD2 agrees at 11 bases. Germline CDR1 DFQATT, CDR2 SNEGSKA (reference sequence). The CDR3 totals 13 residues. V lost 3 bases, J lost 12 bases, and 10 bases stayed unmatched. This chain's CDR3 is CSASGLAGGVPYF. CDR3 DNA sequence: TGCAGTGCTAGTGGCCTAGCGGGAGGAGTTCCGTACTTC.

The rearrangement links TRBV7-8 to TRBJ2-1; TRBD2 agrees at 7 bases. The CDR3 length is 17 residues. Germline V gene data show CDR1 as SGHVS and CDR2 as FQNEAQ. V lost 4 bases and J lost 4; bases outside the gene matches: 13. In nucleotides, the CDR3 is TGTGCCAGCAGCTCCGTTTGGCTAGCGGTTAATTACAATGAGCAGTTCTTC. Amino acid sequence: CASSSVWLAVNYNEQFF.

The V gene is TRBV6-2 or TRBV6-3, the J gene TRBJ2-2; no reliable D call. CDR3 length: 15 amino acids. The V and J ends lost 0 bases and 1 base respectively, with 6 bases between them. Germline assignment: CDR1 MNHEY and CDR2 SVGEGT. CDR3 region: CASSYSAMNTGELFF. CDR3 DNA sequence: TGTGCCAGCAGTTACTCGGCCATGAACACCGGGGAGCTGTTTTTT.

The rearrangement links TRBV4-3 to TRBJ1-6; TRBD1 might be the D (5 bases). CDR1 and CDR2 (germline): LGHNA, YSLEER. The CDR3 loop spans 16 amino acids. The V end was cut by 1 base, the J end by 4 bases, with 11 bases between. The CDR3 is CASSQVLQEYNSPLHF. The CDR3 coding sequence is TGCGCCAGCAGCCAAGTTCTACAGGAATATAATTCACCCCTCCACTTT.

The rearrangement links TRBV2 to TRBJ2-5; D is possibly TRBD2 (6 bases). This CDR3 is 14 amino acids long. V was pared by 6 bases and J by 4 bases, with 15 bases between. Per the germline V gene, CDR1 is SNHLY and CDR2 is FYNNEI. CDR3 region: CASSTAYGGETQYF. The CDR3 nucleotides read TGTGCCAGCAGCACCGCTTACGGGGGAGAGACCCAGTACTTC.

On this clonotype itself: An end of the junction does not agree with germline; a read error may underlie this. V is TRBV7-2 and J is TRBJ1-4; TRBD1 is a possible D gene (6 bases). CDR1 and CDR2 (germline): SGHTA, FQGNSA. The CDR3 sequence is 15 residues long. CDR3 protein: CASSLGGSGAEKPFF. The CDR3 DNA reads as TGTGCCAGCAGCTTAGGGGGGTCAGGGGCTGAAAAACCGTTTTTT. The full variable domain, completed using reference TRBV7-2 and TRBJ1-4, is GAGVSQSPSNKVTEKGKDVELRCDPISGHTALYWYRQSLGQGLEFLIYFQGNSAPDKSGLPSDRFSAERTGGSVSTLTIQRTQQEDSAVYLCASSLGGSGAEKPFFGSGTQLSVL.

The J gene is TRBJ2-5, the V gene TRBV4-3, with 12 bases matching TRBD2. Germline V gene lookup returns CDR1 LGHNA and CDR2 YSLEER. CDR3 size: 20 residues. After removal of 1 base from V and 2 bases from J, the junction contained 14 bases not matched to a gene. The CDR3 coding sequence is TGCGCCAGCAGCCAAGTTTTGAAGACTAGCGGGAGAGGAGTGCAAGAGACCCAGTACTTC. Encoded protein: CASSQVLKTSGRGVQETQYF.

The chain carries TRBV7-9 and TRBJ1-4; D is ambiguous. CDR1 SEHNR and CDR2 FQNEAQ come from the germline V gene (reference sequence). The CDR3 runs 14 residues. The V and J ends lost 5 bases and 8 bases respectively, with 15 bases between them. The CDR3 sequence: CASSPDAGREKLFF. The DNA of the CDR3 is TGTGCCAGCAGCCCGGACGCAGGTCGGGAAAAACTGTTTTTT. The whole variable domain, filled in from reference TRBV7-9 and TRBJ1-4, reads DTGVSQNPRHKITKRGQNVTFRCDPISEHNRLYWYRQTLGQGPEFLTYFQNEAQLEKSRLLSDRFSAERPKGSFSTLEIQRTEQGDSAMYLCASSPDAGREKLFFGSGTQLSVL.

This clonotype turned up a few times. V gene TRBV12-3 or TRBV12-4 combines with J gene TRBJ1-6; 10 bases are shared with TRBD1. J gave up 7 bases and V 5 bases, and 5 bases lay outside the gene matches. This CDR3 contains 15 residues. The CDR3: CASSPRTGGNSPLHF. CDR3 sequence (DNA): TGTGCCAGCAGTCCCCGGACAGGGGGGAATTCACCCCTCCACTTT.

This clonotype was seen repeatedly, ten times or more. The chain couples TRBV6-6 to TRBJ2-7, with 9 bases matching TRBD1. After removal of 6 bases from V and 3 bases from J, the junction contained 6 bases not matched to a gene. Germline lookup yields CDR1 MNHNY and CDR2 SVGAGI (reference sequence). This CDR3 is built from 14 residues. CDR3 region: CASSLNRGHYEQYF. The CDR3 coding sequence is TGTGCCAGCAGCCTCAACAGGGGGCACTACGAGCAGTACTTC.

Ten or more counts support this clonotype. This chain links TRBV6-5 with TRBJ2-5; TRBD2 might be the D (6 bases). The V gene lost 6 bases and the J gene lost 7 bases, with 18 bases spanning the gap. The germline V gene encodes CDR1 MNHEY and CDR2 SVGAGI. The CDR3 covers 14 residues. Written as DNA, the CDR3 is TGTGCCAGCAGCTACGGGGACTCCTGGGGGACCCAGTACTTC. It encodes CASSYGDSWGTQYF.

In this sample, this clonotype turned up a few times. J is TRBJ2-7 and V is TRBV20-1, with D possibly being TRBD1 (6 bases). The V end lost 0 bases, the J end lost 5 bases, and 14 bases lay between the germline ends. This CDR3 contains 14 residues. Germline loops: CDR1 DFQATT, CDR2 SNEGSKA (reference sequence). The CDR3 nucleotides read TGCAGTGCTAGAGATCCACAGGGTAGGGACGAGCAGTACTTC. It yields the protein CSARDPQGRDEQYF.

This chain uses TRBV12-3 or TRBV12-4 with TRBJ2-5; TRBD2 matches 11 bases. V lost 8 bases to trimming and J lost 11 bases; unmatched junction nucleotides: 13. The CDR3 is 14 residues long. The CDR3 region is CASGLLAGGGEQYF. The CDR3 coding sequence is TGTGCCAGCGGACTGCTAGCGGGAGGCGGTGAGCAGTACTTC.

About this clonotype itself: One junction end does not reproduce the germline sequence, and a read error may be involved. The chain links TRBV12-3 or TRBV12-4 to TRBJ2-3, with D possibly matching TRBD2 (5 bases). CDR3 length: 14 residues. CDR3 bases: TGTGCCAGCAGTTTTGGAGTGAGCGGAGATACGCAATATTTT. As protein: CASSFGVSGDTQYF.

This clonotype was detected only a few times. The rearrangement joins TRBV12-3 or TRBV12-4 to TRBJ2-1; D is unclear. There are 15 residues in the CDR3. V lost 7 bases and J 7 bases, leaving 20 bases between the germline ends. This CDR3 reads CASTIGAAGTNEQFF. The CDR3 DNA is TGTGCCAGCACGATAGGCGCAGCAGGCACGAATGAGCAGTTCTTC.

As for this clonotype: A much bigger clone sits one base away, suggesting this may be a read error. The chain is built from TRBV6-5 and TRBJ2-4, with TRBD1 identical over 7 bases. V trimming: 6 bases; J trimming: 1 base; junction bases outside the gene matches: 6. The germline gives CDR1 MNHEY, CDR2 SVGAGI. The CDR3 is 15 residues long. The CDR3, as DNA: TGTGCCAGCAGGCCGACAGGGCACGCCAAAAACATTCAGTACTTC. This codes for CASRPTGHAKNIQYF.

This clonotype showed up just a few times. Germline is not matched at one junction end, which may reflect a read error. The chain has TRBV6-5 and TRBJ2-1; TRBD2 matches at 10 bases. Germline-derived CDR1 and CDR2 are MNHEY and SVGAGI. CDR3 length: 15 amino acids. CDR3 region: CAGSYGGTSVDEQFF. The CDR3 DNA follows: TGTGCCGGCAGTTACGGCGGGACTAGCGTCGATGAGCAGTTCTTC.

This chain uses TRBV4-3 with TRBJ2-7, with D unclear. The CDR3 is made up of 15 amino acids. Germline V CDR1 and CDR2: LGHNA, YSLEER. The germline V and J ends were trimmed by 1 base and 1 base, with 11 bases remaining between them. DNA for the CDR3: TGCGCCAGCAGCCAAGTTGCGGCCGATTCCTACGAGCAGTACTTC. This gives the protein CASSQVAADSYEQYF.

This chain connects TRBV20-1 to TRBJ2-4, with 10 bases matching TRBD1. The assigned J gene may be wrong: the sequence end matches TRBJ2-7 better. Germline values: CDR1 DFQATT, CDR2 SNEGSKA (reference sequence). The CDR3 length is 16 residues. The CDR3 region is CSASPAGTGEAYEQYF. The CDR3 DNA follows: TGCAGTGCCTCCCCGGCCGGGACAGGGGAAGCCTACGAGCAGTACTTC.

The chain couples TRBV20-1 to TRBJ2-7, with 8 bases identical to TRBD1. The ends lost 3 bases at V and 2 bases at J; junction bases unmatched: 6. Germline V gives CDR1 DFQATT, CDR2 SNEGSKA (reference sequence). The CDR3 is 14 amino acids. CDR3 protein: CSASRDRFAYEQYF. CDR3 DNA sequence: TGCAGTGCTAGTAGGGACAGGTTTGCCTACGAGCAGTACTTC.

This clonotype has only a few counts. The chain employs TRBV7-6 and TRBJ2-5; unclear D gene. This CDR3 comprises 13 residues. V gave up 3 bases and J gave up 3 bases, with 8 bases separating them. In germline, CDR1 is SGHVS, CDR2 FNYEAQ. The CDR3 sequence is CASSFSWKETQYF. CDR3 coding DNA: TGTGCCAGCAGCTTTAGTTGGAAAGAGACCCAGTACTTC. The full variable domain, with the rest looked up from reference TRBV7-6 and TRBJ2-5, is GAGVSQSPRYKVTKRGQDVALRCDPISGHVSLYWYRQALGQGPEFLTYFNYEAQQDKSGLPNDRFSAERPEGSISTLTIQRTEQRDSAMYRCASSFSWKETQYFGPGTRLLVL.

This clonotype was counted ten times or more. This chain links TRBV9 with TRBJ2-5, with D hard to call. Germline CDR1 reads SGDLS; CDR2 reads YYNGEE. This CDR3 has 13 amino acids. Trimming stripped 0 bases from V and 2 bases from J, with 5 bases between. The CDR3 is CASSVGQQETQYF. As DNA, the CDR3 is TGTGCCAGCAGCGTAGGGCAGCAAGAGACCCAGTACTTC.

V usage is TRBV9 and J usage is TRBJ2-1, with D possibly being TRBD1 (5 bases). The CDR3 totals 17 residues. Germline V lookup: CDR1 SGDLS, CDR2 YYNGEE. V lost 0 bases to trimming and J lost 8 bases, with 21 bases between them. CDR3 DNA sequence: TGTGCCAGCAGCGTAGTCCCCGGGCCAGGGTCGCTGGATGAGCAGTTCTTC. Translation gives CASSVVPGPGSLDEQFF.

The CDR3 reads CASRVIARGSDTQYF. CDR3 coding DNA: TGTGCCAGCAGGGTTATAGCGAGAGGTTCCGATACGCAGTATTTT. This chain connects TRBV7-2 to TRBJ2-3; D possibly corresponds to TRBD2 (5 bases). CDR1 and CDR2 from the germline V gene are SGHTA and FQGNSA. The V gene lost 6 bases and the J gene lost 6 bases, with 19 bases spanning the gap. There are 15 residues in the CDR3.

The chain combines TRBV10-2 with TRBJ1-5, with TRBD1 as a possible D gene (5 bases). In germline, CDR1 is WSHSY, CDR2 SAAADI. V was clipped by 5 bases and J by 9 bases, with 17 bases between them. The CDR3 totals 14 residues. CDR3 nucleotide sequence: TGCGCCAGCAGTTCGGGAGGGGTAAGTCGGCCCCAGCATTTT. This codes for CASSSGGVSRPQHF.